Presented here are 4 T cell receptor beta chains from one specimen sequenced in a study of cytomegalovirus exposure and HLA in healthy donors. TCRdb's table, derived via immunoSEQ multiplex PCR, lists solely in-frame clones and lacks some. The profile covers under 250,000 clones, with about 81% appearing a single time and around 1.2% taken by the ten largest. Sample: PBMCs. These receptors were taken from a woman aged 25 to 39 in good health and CMV-seronegative.

This sequence joins TRBV18 and TRBJ2-3, with D perhaps matching TRBD1 (6 bases). Trimming took off 6 bases at V and 2 bases at J, with 21 bases between the two ends. The CDR3 has 17 residues. In germline, CDR1 is KGHSH, CDR2 LQKENI. The CDR3 coding sequence is TGTGCCAGCTCCCAAAAACCACCAGGGGAACTCACAGATACGCAGTATTTT. It encodes CASSQKPPGELTDTQYF.

J is TRBJ1-1 and V is TRBV29-1; D not certain. In germline, CDR1 is SQVTM, CDR2 ANQGSEA. The CDR3 spans 10 residues. V shed 7 bases and J shed 8 bases, with 11 bases lying between them. For the CDR3, the DNA is TGCAGCGGTGCTAATAAAGAAGCTTTCTTT. Protein product: CSGANKEAFF. The whole variable domain, remainder taken from reference TRBV29-1 and TRBJ1-1, is SAVISQKPSRDICQRGTSLTIQCQVDSQVTMMFWYRQQPGQSLTLIATANQGSEATYESGFVIDKFPISRPNLTFSTLTVSNMSPEDSSIYLCSGANKEAFFGQGTRLTVV.

This clone was picked up one time. The CDR3 spells CASSTGASYNEQFF. In nucleotides, the CDR3 is TGTGCCAGCAGCACAGGGGCTAGCTACAATGAGCAGTTCTTC. This sequence joins TRBV4-2 and TRBJ2-1; 7 bases fit TRBD1. CDR1 LGHNA and CDR2 YNFKEQ come from the germline V gene. This CDR3 has 14 amino acids. V gave up 5 bases and J gave up 3 bases; unmatched junction bases: 4.

This clone showed up just once. The chain joins TRBV7-2 to TRBJ1-5; D gene uncertain. Trimming shortened V by 4 bases and J by 3 bases, and 4 bases separated the two germline ends. There are 12 residues in the CDR3. Germline loops: CDR1 SGHTA, CDR2 FQGNSA. DNA for the CDR3: TGTGCCAGCAGCTATTACAATCAGCCCCAGCATTTT. Protein sequence: CASSYYNQPQHF.